The rows below give T cell receptor beta chains drawn from one sample of a study of blood T cell repertoires in COVID-19. TCRdb keeps only in-frame clones here, not all; method: immunoSEQ multiplex PCR. Of roughly 140,000 clones listed, approximately 84% are singletons. The sequenced material came from PBMCs or T cells enriched from blood (not recorded which). The receptors were sampled from a woman aged 18-29 years who had been exposed to COVID-19. CDR3s include the opening cysteine and the closing phenylalanine or tryptophan. Each record gives: D gene, V gene, J gene, clone size, CDR3 protein, CDR3 DNA. The D gene is left open where the match is weak. Expanded clones are given a class, and other clones once, few, many or no size at all.

d_call: TRBD1; v_call: TRBV27; j_call: TRBJ1-1; clone_size: many; cdr3_aa: CASHHTNRGLGMRTEAFF; cdr3_nt: TGTGCCAGCCACCACACAAACAGGGGGTTAGGGATGAGGACTGAAGCTTTCTTT
d_call: NA; v_call: TRBV5-1; j_call: TRBJ2-3; clone_size: NA; cdr3_aa: CASSPAVTDTQYF; cdr3_nt: TGCGCCAGCAGCCCCGCGGTCACAGATACGCAGTATTTT
d_call: TRBD1; v_call: TRBV15; j_call: TRBJ1-2; clone_size: once; cdr3_aa: CATSRGRNRGRNYGYTF; cdr3_nt: TGTGCCACCAGCAGGGGTCGTAACAGGGGGCGCAACTATGGCTACACCTTC
d_call: TRBD2; v_call: TRBV5-1; j_call: TRBJ2-1; clone_size: NA; cdr3_aa: CASSIRLAGTYNEQFF; cdr3_nt: TGCGCCAGCAGCATCCGACTAGCGGGAACCTACAATGAGCAGTTCTTC
d_call: TRBD2; v_call: TRBV9; j_call: TRBJ2-1; clone_size: NA; cdr3_aa: CASSVVGWAGVNEQFF; cdr3_nt: TGTGCCAGCAGCGTAGTGGGGTGGGCGGGAGTTAATGAGCAGTTCTTC
d_call: TRBD2; v_call: TRBV2; j_call: TRBJ2-2; clone_size: NA; cdr3_aa: CASSVGRGGAGELFF; cdr3_nt: TGTGCCAGCAGTGTGGGGAGGGGAGGCGCCGGGGAGCTGTTTTTT
d_call: NA; v_call: TRBV4-2; j_call: TRBJ2-7; clone_size: NA; cdr3_aa: CASSQERGSGYEQYF; cdr3_nt: TGTGCCAGCAGCCAAGAACGAGGGAGCGGGTACGAGCAGTACTTC
d_call: TRBD2; v_call: TRBV15; j_call: TRBJ2-5; clone_size: NA; cdr3_aa: CATSRDSLAGEQETQYF; cdr3_nt: TGTGCCACCAGCAGAGACTCACTAGCGGGGGAACAAGAGACCCAGTACTTC
d_call: NA; v_call: TRBV11-2; j_call: TRBJ2-2; clone_size: NA; cdr3_aa: CASSSYGGNTGELFF; cdr3_nt: TGTGCCAGCAGCTCATACGGGGGTAACACCGGGGAGCTGTTTTTT
d_call: NA; v_call: TRBV25-1; j_call: TRBJ1-4; clone_size: NA; cdr3_aa: CASSAGTKTNEKLFF; cdr3_nt: TGTGCCAGCAGCGCCGGGACAAAAACTAATGAAAAACTGTTTTTT
d_call: TRBD2; v_call: TRBV19; j_call: TRBJ2-1; clone_size: NA; cdr3_aa: CASSILAGGGVDEQFF; cdr3_nt: TGTGCCAGTAGTATCCTAGCGGGAGGCGGAGTAGATGAGCAGTTCTTC
d_call: NA; v_call: TRBV7-2; j_call: TRBJ1-6; clone_size: many; cdr3_aa: CASSLGGVPNSPLHF; cdr3_nt: TGTGCCAGCAGCTTAGGAGGAGTTCCCAATTCACCCCTCCACTTT
d_call: TRBD1; v_call: TRBV5-1; j_call: TRBJ2-2; clone_size: once; cdr3_aa: CASGGTGNTGELFF; cdr3_nt: TGCGCCAGCGGCGGGACAGGGAACACCGGGGAGCTGTTTTTT
d_call: NA; v_call: TRBV12-3/TRBV12-4; j_call: TRBJ2-5; clone_size: NA; cdr3_aa: CASSPQYQETQYF; cdr3_nt: TGTGCCAGCAGCCCCCAGTACCAAGAGACCCAGTACTTC
d_call: TRBD1; v_call: TRBV30; j_call: TRBJ1-1; clone_size: few; cdr3_aa: CAWSGQFFTGALTEAFF; cdr3_nt: TGTGCCTGGAGTGGCCAATTCTTTACAGGGGCCCTCACTGAAGCTTTCTTT
d_call: NA; v_call: TRBV11-3; j_call: TRBJ2-1; clone_size: NA; cdr3_aa: CASSREQGGVYNEQFF; cdr3_nt: TGTGCCAGCAGCCGTGAACAGGGTGGAGTCTACAATGAGCAGTTCTTC
d_call: NA; v_call: TRBV28; j_call: TRBJ1-5; clone_size: NA; cdr3_aa: CASSLSGNQPQHF; cdr3_nt: TGTGCCAGCAGTTTATCAGGGAATCAGCCCCAGCATTTT
d_call: NA; v_call: TRBV15; j_call: TRBJ1-5; clone_size: once; cdr3_aa: CATSREVFSQPQHF; cdr3_nt: TGTGCCACCAGCAGAGAAGTTTTTAGTCAGCCCCAGCATTTT
d_call: NA; v_call: TRBV2; j_call: TRBJ1-2; clone_size: NA; cdr3_aa: CASSEPRGYGYTF; cdr3_nt: TGTGCCAGCAGTGAACCGCGGGGTTATGGCTACACCTTC
d_call: NA; v_call: TRBV28; j_call: TRBJ1-2; clone_size: NA; cdr3_aa: CASSFTEFNYGYTF; cdr3_nt: TGTGCCAGCAGTTTCACAGAATTTAACTATGGCTACACCTTC
d_call: NA; v_call: TRBV9; j_call: TRBJ2-2; clone_size: NA; cdr3_aa: CASSVEGSPSRGGELFF; cdr3_nt: TGTGCCAGCAGCGTAGAAGGTAGTCCTAGTCGGGGCGGGGAGCTGTTTTTT
d_call: TRBD1; v_call: TRBV27; j_call: TRBJ2-1; clone_size: few; cdr3_aa: CASSAWGTGGFDEQFF; cdr3_nt: TGTGCCAGCAGCGCATGGGGTACAGGGGGCTTCGATGAGCAGTTCTTC
d_call: TRBD1; v_call: TRBV7-9; j_call: TRBJ2-5; clone_size: NA; cdr3_aa: CASSQGDRGRQETQYF; cdr3_nt: TGTGCCAGCAGCCAAGGGGACAGGGGGAGGCAAGAGACCCAGTACTTC
d_call: TRBD1; v_call: TRBV6-5; j_call: TRBJ2-1; clone_size: NA; cdr3_aa: CASSKGQGGNEQFF; cdr3_nt: TGTGCCAGCAGTAAGGGACAGGGGGGCAATGAGCAGTTCTTC
d_call: NA; v_call: TRBV4-3; j_call: TRBJ2-7; clone_size: NA; cdr3_aa: CASSQDRSGYEQYF; cdr3_nt: TGCGCCAGCAGCCAAGACAGATCGGGGTACGAGCAGTACTTC
d_call: TRBD1; v_call: TRBV3-1/TRBV3-2; j_call: TRBJ1-2; clone_size: NA; cdr3_aa: CASSPTTGSHGYTF; cdr3_nt: TGTGCCAGCAGCCCCACGACAGGGAGTCATGGCTACACCTTC
d_call: NA; v_call: TRBV10-3; j_call: TRBJ2-1; clone_size: NA; cdr3_aa: CAISESGRGTYNEQFF; cdr3_nt: TGTGCCATCAGTGAGTCCGGTAGAGGGACCTACAATGAGCAGTTCTTC
d_call: TRBD1; v_call: TRBV4-3; j_call: TRBJ2-7; clone_size: NA; cdr3_aa: CASSQDLAGGRYEQYF; cdr3_nt: TGCGCCAGCAGCCAAGATCTGGCAGGGGGCAGGTACGAGCAGTACTTC
d_call: TRBD1; v_call: TRBV11-2; j_call: TRBJ1-1; clone_size: NA; cdr3_aa: CASRLTGAEAFF; cdr3_nt: TGTGCCAGCAGACTAACAGGGGCTGAAGCTTTCTTT
d_call: TRBD1; v_call: TRBV5-1; j_call: TRBJ2-1; clone_size: NA; cdr3_aa: CASSPGQSYNEQFF; cdr3_nt: TGCGCCAGCAGCCCGGGACAGTCCTACAATGAGCAGTTCTTC
d_call: TRBD1; v_call: TRBV29-1; j_call: TRBJ1-5; clone_size: NA; cdr3_aa: CSVALRDRGHWASNQPQHF; cdr3_nt: TGCAGCGTTGCACTCCGGGACAGGGGGCATTGGGCTAGCAATCAGCCCCAGCATTTT